This T cell receptor beta chain was obtained from a study of T-cell reconstitution after alpha-beta-depleted transplantation in children. This clonotype was counted a few times. Its target is not known. Findings of the study overall: The authors attributed T-cell counts and diversity one year after transplant mostly to newly produced T cells. About two months after transplant, alpha-beta T cells reportedly came from several hundred expanded graft clones. Recipient T cells and thymic progenitors that survived gave rise to the high TCRbeta diversity observed at day 60 in some patients.

Molecular barcoding with unique molecular identifiers was used for the TCRbeta library. In TCRdb, the PCR reads were re-called with MiXCR into one record per CDR3 protein. Counted here are some 310,000 distinct CDR3 sequences, approximately 23% occurring once; the ten biggest clones make up approximately 9.9%. CDR1 ENHRY and CDR2 SYGVKD come from the germline V gene. This CDR3 region has 15 residues. The ends were cut back, 8 bases at V and 2 bases at J, with 18 bases in the middle. The sequencing here drew on PBMCs, mostly from graft donor cells, taken 180 days after TCRalphabeta/CD19-depleted stem cell transplant. The receptor comes from a male patient aged 10 to 17 who had a stem cell transplant for acute lymphoblastic leukemia, so the T cells may come from the graft donor. V and J are TRBV10-3 and TRBJ2-5, with D perhaps matching TRBD1 (6 bases). This CDR3 is CAIDQGTGPQETQYF. The CDR3 nucleotides are TGTGCCATCGACCAGGGCACAGGGCCACAAGAGACCCAGTACTTC.